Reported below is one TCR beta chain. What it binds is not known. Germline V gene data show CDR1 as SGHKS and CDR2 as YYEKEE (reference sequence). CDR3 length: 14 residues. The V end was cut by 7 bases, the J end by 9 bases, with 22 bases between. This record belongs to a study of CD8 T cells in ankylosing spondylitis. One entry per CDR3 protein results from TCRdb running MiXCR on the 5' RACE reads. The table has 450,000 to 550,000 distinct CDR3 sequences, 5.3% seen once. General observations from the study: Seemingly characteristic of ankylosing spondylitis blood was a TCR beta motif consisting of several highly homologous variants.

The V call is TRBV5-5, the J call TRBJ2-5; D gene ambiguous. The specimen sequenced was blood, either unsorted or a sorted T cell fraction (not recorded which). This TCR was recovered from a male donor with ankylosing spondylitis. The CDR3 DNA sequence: TGTGCCAGCGGCCCCGGGCTCCAAGAACTGGCCCAGTACTTC. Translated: CASGPGLQELAQYF.